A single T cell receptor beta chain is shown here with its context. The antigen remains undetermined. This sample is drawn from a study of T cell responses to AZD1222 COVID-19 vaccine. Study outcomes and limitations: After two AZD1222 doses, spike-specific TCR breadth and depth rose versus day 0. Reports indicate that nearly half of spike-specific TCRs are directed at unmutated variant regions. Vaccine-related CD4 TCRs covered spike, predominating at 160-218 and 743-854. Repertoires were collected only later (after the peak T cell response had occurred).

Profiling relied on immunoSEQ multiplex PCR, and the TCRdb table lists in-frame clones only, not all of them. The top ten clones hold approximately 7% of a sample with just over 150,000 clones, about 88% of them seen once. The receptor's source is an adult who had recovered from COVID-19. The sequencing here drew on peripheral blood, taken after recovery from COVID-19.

The CDR3 DNA follows: TGTGCCAGCAGCCGGGCCCCGGAGACCTATGAGCAGTTCTTC. Translated, it gives CASSRAPETYEQFF. V and J are TRBV7-3 and TRBJ2-1; D is undetermined. Germline assignment: CDR1 SGHTA and CDR2 FQGTGA. This CDR3 is 14 amino acids long. Trimming left V 5 bases short and J 8 bases short, with 16 bases between.